The 21 T cell receptor beta chains reported below all come from one sample, sequenced in a study of blood T cell repertoires in COVID-19. Data came from immunoSEQ multiplex PCR; TCRdb stores just in-frame clones and leaves some out. The sample carries about 28,000 clones, around 87% recorded once. The specimen was peripheral blood. These receptors came from a man in his sixties with active COVID-19.

This rearrangement joins TRBV27 to TRBJ2-1, with 7 positions matching TRBD1. The CDR3 extends over 15 amino acids. CDR1 and CDR2 from the germline V gene are MNHEY and SMNVEV (reference sequence). V was clipped by 10 bases and J by 4 bases; unmatched bases: 13. The CDR3 protein is CATSNGQASYNEQFF. The DNA of the CDR3 is TGTGCCACCTCAAATGGACAGGCTTCATACAATGAGCAGTTCTTC.

This chain joins TRBV28 and TRBJ2-5; 12 bases map to TRBD2. CDR3 size: 14 residues. Trimming took 9 bases from V and 5 from J; bases not matched to a gene: 7. The germline gives CDR1 MDHEN, CDR2 SYDVKM. The DNA for the CDR3 is TGTGCCAGTTCCCCTAGCGGGGGGGTCGAGACCCAGTACTTC. It codes for CASSPSGGVETQYF.

V and J are TRBV6-6 and TRBJ1-5; possibly TRBD1 for D (6 bases). CDR3 length equals 13 residues. V lost 11 bases to trimming and J lost 3 bases, with 14 bases between them. Germline assignment: CDR1 MNHNY and CDR2 SVGAGI (reference sequence). In DNA form, the CDR3 reads TGTGCCGGAAGGACAGACGCCAATCAGCCCCAGCATTTT. This sequence encodes CAGRTDANQPQHF.

The rearrangement joins TRBV2 to TRBJ2-7; D perhaps matches TRBD2 (6 bases). The CDR3 has 16 residues. Germline values: CDR1 SNHLY, CDR2 FYNNEI. Trimming removed 1 base from V and 0 bases from J, with 13 bases in between. In DNA form, the CDR3 reads TGTGCCAGCAGTGAAGGGCCGGGGGTGGTCTCCTACGAGCAGTACTTC. It specifies CASSEGPGVVSYEQYF.

V is TRBV2 and J is TRBJ1-2; TRBD1 might be the D (5 bases). V shed 5 bases and J shed 8 bases, with 9 bases lying between them. The CDR3 sequence is 11 residues long. CDR1 and CDR2 (germline): SNHLY, FYNNEI. As DNA, the CDR3 is TGTGCCAGCAGTCTGGACAAAGGCTACACCTTC. Translating gives CASSLDKGYTF.

This clone was found a few times. The chain has TRBV2 and TRBJ1-5; D might be TRBD1 (5 bases). The length of the CDR3 is 14 residues. Trimming cost V 4 bases and J 4 bases, with 11 bases left between them. Germline V CDR1 and CDR2: SNHLY, FYNNEI. CDR3: CASSGVEGNQPQHF. The DNA for the CDR3 is TGTGCCAGCAGTGGGGTGGAGGGGAATCAGCCCCAGCATTTT.

The V call is TRBV2, the J call TRBJ2-6, with a weak D call TRBD1 (5 bases). The V end was cut by 7 bases, the J end by 3 bases, with 10 bases between. From germline, CDR1 is SNHLY and CDR2 FYNNEI. The CDR3 length is 14 residues. The CDR3 coding sequence is TGTGCCAGCATAAAAGGGGTTGGGGCCAACGTCCTGACTTTC. It encodes CASIKGVGANVLTF.

This chain uses TRBV18 with TRBJ2-1, with a weak D call TRBD2 (6 bases). V shed 0 bases and J shed 0 bases, with 9 bases lying between them. Germline V CDR1 and CDR2: KGHSH, LQKENI. The CDR3 runs to 16 residues. The CDR3 sequence is CASSPPRGFSYNEQFF. The CDR3 DNA reads as TGTGCCAGCTCACCACCACGGGGGTTCTCCTACAATGAGCAGTTCTTC.

CDR3 sequence: CASNGGAGNQPQHF. CDR3 bases: TGTGCCAGCAATGGGGGGGCGGGAAATCAGCCCCAGCATTTT. The genes are TRBV6-5 and TRBJ1-5; D is perhaps TRBD1 (6 bases). Between the trimmed V and J ends, which lost 7 bases and 4 bases, there was a span of 14 bases. From germline, CDR1 is MNHEY and CDR2 SVGAGI. This CDR3 is built from 14 residues.

The sample holds one count of this clone. This chain joins TRBV27 and TRBJ1-1; a weak D match, TRBD1 (6 bases). The CDR3 has 14 amino acids. In germline, CDR1 is MNHEY, CDR2 SMNVEV (reference sequence). Between the trimmed V and J ends, which lost 1 base and 4 bases, there was a span of 10 bases. The CDR3, as DNA: TGTGCCAGCAGTTTATACAGGGTCGGCACTGAAGCTTTCTTT. It translates to CASSLYRVGTEAFF.

DNA for the CDR3: TGTGCCAGCTCACCATCCAAAACTGAAGCTTTCTTT. Residues: CASSPSKTEAFF. The rearrangement links TRBV18 to TRBJ1-1, with D uncertain. The CDR3 extends over 12 amino acids. V gave up 2 bases and J gave up 5 bases, with 6 bases separating them. Germline CDR1 reads KGHSH; CDR2 reads LQKENI.

The CDR3 sequence is CASSLAYPGQSYNEQFF. CDR3 bases: TGTGCCAGCAGCTTAGCGTACCCAGGACAATCCTACAATGAGCAGTTCTTC. This sequence joins TRBV7-9 and TRBJ2-1; a possible D gene is TRBD1 (5 bases). Germline loops: CDR1 SEHNR, CDR2 FQNEAQ (reference sequence). The CDR3 extends over 17 amino acids. V lost 0 bases and J 1 base, leaving 13 bases between the germline ends.

The chain links TRBV7-8 to TRBJ2-3, with TRBD1 matching over 11 bases. Trimming took 5 bases from V and 6 from J; bases not matched to a gene: 7. In germline, CDR1 is SGHVS, CDR2 FQNEAQ. CDR3 length: 15 amino acids. CDR3 region: CASSGGTGGWDTQYF. In DNA form, the CDR3 reads TGTGCCAGCAGCGGTGGGACAGGGGGGTGGGATACGCAGTATTTT.

The genes are TRBV6-2 or TRBV6-3 and TRBJ1-2; 9 nucleotides agree with TRBD1. The CDR3 runs to 15 residues. Unmatched junction bases numbered 3, after V lost 2 bases and J lost 2 bases. Germline lookup yields CDR1 MNHEY and CDR2 SVGEGT. CDR3 sequence reads: CASSYPGQGNYGYTF. The CDR3 DNA reads as TGTGCCAGCAGTTACCCGGGACAGGGAAACTATGGCTACACCTTC.

The chain uses TRBV27 and TRBJ2-2, with TRBD1 matching over 9 bases. The germline V gene encodes CDR1 MNHEY and CDR2 SMNVEV (reference sequence). Trimming cost V 7 bases and J 8 bases; bases outside gene matches: 14. The CDR3 is 16 amino acids. CDR3 amino acids: CASTPGQGRRLGELFF. The CDR3 nucleotides read TGTGCCAGCACTCCGGGACAGGGTAGGAGATTGGGGGAGCTGTTTTTT.

The V gene is TRBV10-3, the J gene TRBJ1-6, with 9 bases fitting TRBD1. V was pared by 4 bases and J by 9 bases, with 4 bases of the junction left unmatched. This CDR3 spans 14 amino acids. CDR1 ENHRY and CDR2 SYGVKD come from the germline V gene. CDR3 in amino acids: CAISVPGQGSPLHF. The DNA of the CDR3 is TGTGCCATCAGTGTGCCGGGACAGGGTTCACCCCTCCACTTT.

The rearrangement uses TRBV19 and TRBJ1-5, with 8 bases aligning to TRBD1. CDR3 size: 18 residues. Trimming took 2 bases from V and 1 from J; bases not matched to a gene: 10. Germline values: CDR1 LNHDA, CDR2 SQIVND (reference sequence). The DNA of the CDR3 is TGTGCCAGTAGTATACGGACAGGGAATATGGGAAGCAATCAGCCCCAGCATTTT. Translating gives CASSIRTGNMGSNQPQHF.

On this clone: The same CDR3 can be traced to other DNA sequences in this sample. V is TRBV5-1 and J is TRBJ2-1; the match to TRBD2 covers 12 bases. Per the germline V gene, CDR1 is SGHRS and CDR2 is YFSETQ. The length of the CDR3 is 15 residues. J gave up 5 bases and V 4 bases, and 4 bases lay outside the gene matches. Here the CDR3 reads CASSLTSGGNNEQFF. The CDR3 coding sequence is TGCGCCAGCAGCCTGACTAGCGGGGGAAACAATGAGCAGTTCTTC.

The chain links TRBV24-1 to TRBJ2-3, with D perhaps TRBD1 (6 bases). The CDR3 totals 16 residues. Germline lookup yields CDR1 KGHDR and CDR2 SFDVKD. The V end was cut by 7 bases, the J end by 0 bases, with 16 bases between. The CDR3 here is CATSQGSAASTDTQYF. CDR3 DNA: TGTGCCACCAGCCAGGGGTCAGCTGCTAGCACAGATACGCAGTATTTT.

The rearrangement joins TRBV29-1 to TRBJ2-2, with D maybe TRBD2 (6 bases). This CDR3 region has 14 residues. Trimming cost V 4 bases and J 5 bases, with 14 bases left between them. From germline, CDR1 is SQVTM and CDR2 ANQGSEA. The CDR3: CSVVGRRGTGELFF. The CDR3 region has the DNA TGCAGCGTTGTCGGCCGGCGGGGTACCGGGGAGCTGTTTTTT.

The J gene is TRBJ2-3, the V gene TRBV5-4, with TRBD2 as a possible D gene (7 bases). V was cut by 4 bases and J by 2 bases, with 11 bases left in between. Germline assignment: CDR1 SGHNT and CDR2 YYREEE (reference sequence). This CDR3 has 14 residues. The CDR3 nucleotides are TGTGCCAGCAGCCCCCGGGGGGCCACAGATACGCAGTATTTT. Protein product: CASSPRGATDTQYF.